This entry lists 12 T cell receptor beta chains sequenced from one sample in a study of blood T cells in healthy people across ages. A second PCR, run for about 6 to 11 cycles, used a sample-barcoded 5' primer plus a J-beta primer mix. TCRdb ran MiXCR on the 5' RACE reads and lists one entry per CDR3 protein. This table holds roughly 1 million distinct CDR3 sequences, about 23% found once. This same sample was also taken into another study, of T cells of mothers and their children.

Input material: blood. These receptors were collected from a girl aged 2 to 10 in good health.

V is TRBV9 and J is TRBJ1-2; a possible D gene is TRBD1 (5 bases). Germline loops: CDR1 SGDLS, CDR2 YYNGEE. V shed 4 bases and J shed 2 bases, with 15 bases lying between them. There are 15 residues in the CDR3. The CDR3 sequence: CASSQSAGGNYGYTF. The CDR3 DNA is TGTGCCAGCAGCCAAAGCGCCGGGGGAAACTATGGCTACACCTTC.

The V gene is TRBV12-3 or TRBV12-4, the J gene TRBJ2-1; D gene unclear. The CDR3 covers 15 residues. The ends were cut back, 3 bases at V and 4 bases at J, with 13 bases in the middle. This chain's CDR3 is CASSFGGNNYNEQFF. The CDR3 DNA reads TGTGCCAGCAGTTTCGGCGGTAACAATTACAATGAGCAGTTCTTC.

This clonotype was detected only a few times. The chain recombines TRBV4-1 with TRBJ2-7; TRBD1 or TRBD2 may be the D gene (5 bases each). Germline V gives CDR1 MGHRA, CDR2 YSYEKL. Trimming took off 5 bases at V and 5 bases at J, with 19 bases between the two ends. CDR3 length: 15 residues. The CDR3 loop reads CASSVAGGSGNEQYF. Written as DNA, the CDR3 is TGCGCCAGCAGCGTAGCTGGGGGATCAGGTAACGAGCAGTACTTC.

This clonotype appeared a few times. This chain connects TRBV28 to TRBJ2-5; TRBD2 matches 7 bases. Per germline, CDR1 MDHEN and CDR2 SYDVKM. The ends lost 6 bases at V and 4 bases at J; junction bases unmatched: 11. The length of the CDR3 is 15 residues. The CDR3 spells CASSPSYSGGETQYF. CDR3 DNA: TGTGCCAGCAGCCCCTCCTATTCGGGAGGAGAGACCCAGTACTTC.

The V gene is TRBV9, the J gene TRBJ2-7, with 8 nucleotides matching TRBD1. CDR1 and CDR2 (germline): SGDLS, YYNGEE. The CDR3 is 14 residues long. V shed 4 bases and J 7 bases; nucleotides not matched to a gene: 10. The chain's CDR3 is CASSPTGVYREQYF. DNA of the CDR3: TGTGCCAGCAGCCCGACAGGGGTTTATCGGGAGCAGTACTTC.

This clonotype was detected only a few times. The chain joins TRBV29-1 to TRBJ2-1; D is ambiguous. The CDR3 contains 15 residues. Trimming removed 4 bases at V and 6 bases at J, with 19 bases between. CDR1 and CDR2 from the germline V gene are SQVTM and ANQGSEA. The CDR3 DNA reads as TGCAGCGTTGCGTTTCGGCCAGTCCGTTCCAATGAGCAGTTCTTC. Protein: CSVAFRPVRSNEQFF.

This clonotype has more than one count but fewer than ten. The chain employs TRBV29-1 and TRBJ2-1; 15 bases align to TRBD2. Germline V CDR1 and CDR2: SQVTM, ANQGSEA. CDR3 length: 15 residues. J gave up 7 bases and V 8 bases, and 9 bases lay outside the gene matches. This CDR3 is CSLKPGTSGGNEQFF. CDR3 nucleotide sequence: TGCAGCCTCAAACCCGGGACTAGCGGGGGGAATGAGCAGTTCTTC.

In this sample, this clonotype turned up a few times. V is TRBV7-2 and J is TRBJ2-7; tentatively, D is TRBD2 (6 bases). The germline gives CDR1 SGHTA, CDR2 FQGNSA. The ends were cut back, 1 base at V and 4 bases at J, with 8 bases in the middle. This CDR3 has 13 amino acids. The CDR3 DNA sequence: TGTGCCAGCAGCTTAGGCCGGGAGTACGAGCAGTACTTC. It is translated as CASSLGREYEQYF.

This clonotype came up a few times. The rearrangement joins TRBV3-1 to TRBJ2-5; 8 bases agree with TRBD2. The J call may not be correct, given that the DNA end is closer to TRBJ2-7. Per the germline V gene, CDR1 is LGHDT and CDR2 is YNNKEL (reference sequence). This CDR3 region has 15 residues. CDR3 in amino acids: CASSQELAASYEQYF. The DNA of the CDR3 is TGTGCCAGCAGCCAAGAACTAGCGGCTTCCTACGAGCAGTACTTC.

This sequence joins TRBV27 and TRBJ2-1, with D possibly called TRBD1 or TRBD2 (5 bases each). The J call is in doubt because the DNA end fits TRBJ2-7 better. The CDR3 length is 14 residues. Germline CDR1 is MNHEY and CDR2 is SMNVEV (reference sequence). CDR3: CASSLAGTHYEQYF. For the CDR3, the DNA is TGTGCCAGCAGTTTAGCAGGGACCCACTACGAGCAGTACTTC.

The V call is TRBV4-1, the J call TRBJ1-2; maybe TRBD1 (5 bases). V was pared by 1 base and J by 4 bases, with 13 bases between. The CDR3 extends over 15 amino acids. Per the germline V gene, CDR1 is MGHRA and CDR2 is YSYEKL. CDR3 sequence: CASSQGEEGPYGYTF. CDR3 nucleotide sequence: TGCGCCAGCAGCCAAGGGGAAGAGGGGCCCTATGGCTACACCTTC.

This sequence joins TRBV11-2 and TRBJ2-7; D gene uncertain. This CDR3 comprises 13 residues. Germline assignment: CDR1 SGHAT and CDR2 FQNNGV. Between the trimmed V and J ends, which lost 6 bases and 3 bases, there was a span of 12 bases. CDR3 DNA: TGTGCCAGCAGTTCGTTCGGCGACTACGAGCAGTACTTC. Its translation is CASSSFGDYEQYF. The full variable domain, rest sourced from reference TRBV11-2 and TRBJ2-7, is EAGVAQSPRYKIIEKRQSVAFWCNPISGHATLYWYQQILGQGPKLLIQFQNNGVVDDSQLPKDRFSAERLKGVDSTLKIQPAKLEDSAVYLCASSSFGDYEQYFGPGTRLTVT.